Detailed here is one T cell receptor beta chain. Its antigen is currently unknown. TCRdb re-analysed the 5' RACE reads in MiXCR, keeping a single row per CDR3 protein. The sample shows hundreds of thousands of distinct CDR3 sequences, roughly an eighth of them seen only once. These data originate in a study of identical twins. Each donor was a healthy Caucasian. Overall study results and limits: Models predicted less out-of-frame TCR alpha sharing in monozygotic twins than was found. Cross-sectional statistics, not tracking of the same donors, supported the conclusions. Zero-insertion findings could be partly confounded by invariant cells (MAIT and iNKT cells).

Separately, the same data were catalogued under a study of yellow fever vaccine responses in identical twins.

Material: PBMCs. The clonotype originates from a woman younger than 35 in good health.

The CDR3 DNA is TGCAGTGCTAGTCCGGTCAGGGAGAACTATGGCTACACCTTC. Translation gives CSASPVRENYGYTF. V and J are TRBV20-1 and TRBJ1-2, with D possibly TRBD1 on 5 matching bases. There are 14 residues in the CDR3. The V gene lost 3 bases and the J gene lost 2 bases, with 13 bases spanning the gap. Germline V lookup: CDR1 DFQATT, CDR2 SNEGSKA (reference sequence).